This record concerns one TCR beta chain sequence. Antigen: not known. The data are from a study of beta chain features in type 1 diabetes. Findings and limits, study-wide: Reduced insertions and increased deletions marked VDJ junctions in type 1 diabetes patients. Moderately but significantly shorter TCRB CDR3s were found in Type 1 diabetes patients in all four CD4+ subsets. A greater similarity of naive, central memory and Treg TCRB repertoires was seen among patients than among healthy donors.

Germline-derived CDR1 and CDR2 are SGHTA and FQGNSA. The V end was cut by 2 bases, the J end by 3 bases, with 14 bases between. The CDR3 contains 16 residues. The isolated RNA, all of it, was reverse transcribed, so expressed TCRB transcripts were what got sequenced. Measured with immunoSEQ multiplex PCR; TCRdb has only the in-frame clones, and not every one. The sample shows hundreds of thousands of clones, 15% to 19% of them seen only once. The sequence was obtained from a man between 18 and 35 years old in good health. The sample taken for sequencing was naive CD4+ T cells from blood. The V call is TRBV7-2, the J call TRBJ2-1, with D possibly TRBD1 on 5 matching bases. The CDR3: CASSLNPQGGYNEQFF. CDR3 DNA sequence: TGTGCCAGCAGCTTAAATCCCCAGGGCGGCTACAATGAGCAGTTCTTC.